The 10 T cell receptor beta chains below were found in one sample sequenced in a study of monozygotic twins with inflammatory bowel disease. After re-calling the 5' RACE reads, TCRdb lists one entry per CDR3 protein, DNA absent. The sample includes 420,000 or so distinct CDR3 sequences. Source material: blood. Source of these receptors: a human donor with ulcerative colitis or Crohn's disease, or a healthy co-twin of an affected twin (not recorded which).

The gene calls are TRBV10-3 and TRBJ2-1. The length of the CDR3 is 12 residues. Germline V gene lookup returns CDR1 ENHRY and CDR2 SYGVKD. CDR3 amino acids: CAISESDNEQFF.

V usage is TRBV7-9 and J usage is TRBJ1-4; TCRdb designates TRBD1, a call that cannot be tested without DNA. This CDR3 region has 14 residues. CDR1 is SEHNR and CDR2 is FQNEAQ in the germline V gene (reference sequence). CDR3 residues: CASSRGQGNEKLFF.

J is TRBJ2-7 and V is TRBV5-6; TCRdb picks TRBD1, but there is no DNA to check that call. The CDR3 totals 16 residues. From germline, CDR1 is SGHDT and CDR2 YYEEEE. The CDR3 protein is CASRAPRDSFTYEQYF.

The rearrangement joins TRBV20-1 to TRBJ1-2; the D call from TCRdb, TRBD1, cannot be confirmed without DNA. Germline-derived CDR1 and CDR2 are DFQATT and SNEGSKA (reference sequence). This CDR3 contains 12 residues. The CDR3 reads CSAPPGYYGYTF.

The CDR3 sequence is CASSLVAAVEQFF. V gene TRBV7-2 combines with J gene TRBJ2-1; there is no DNA to check the TCRdb D call of TRBD2. The length of the CDR3 is 13 residues. The V gene's germline CDR1 is SGHTA and CDR2 FQGNSA.

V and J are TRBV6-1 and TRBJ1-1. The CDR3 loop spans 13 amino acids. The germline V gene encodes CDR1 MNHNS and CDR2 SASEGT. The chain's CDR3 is CASSGQINTEAFF.

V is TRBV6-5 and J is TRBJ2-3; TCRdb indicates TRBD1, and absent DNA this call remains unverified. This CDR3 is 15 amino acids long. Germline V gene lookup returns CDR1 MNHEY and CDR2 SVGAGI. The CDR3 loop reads CASSYSGQGTNTQYF.

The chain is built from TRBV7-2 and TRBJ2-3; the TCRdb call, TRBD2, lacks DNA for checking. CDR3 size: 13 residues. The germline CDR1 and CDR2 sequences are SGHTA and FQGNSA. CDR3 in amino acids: CASRLASVYTQYF.

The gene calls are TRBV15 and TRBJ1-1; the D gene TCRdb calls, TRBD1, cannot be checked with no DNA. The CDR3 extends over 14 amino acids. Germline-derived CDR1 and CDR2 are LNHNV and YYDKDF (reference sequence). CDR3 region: CATSRDLGEIEAFF.

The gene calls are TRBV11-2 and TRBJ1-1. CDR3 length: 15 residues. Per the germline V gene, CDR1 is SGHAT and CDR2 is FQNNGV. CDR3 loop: CASSLGPGANTEAFF.